The TCR beta chain described here comes from a study of cytomegalovirus exposure and HLA in healthy donors (dated by TCRdb to the late 2010s). As for the study more broadly: According to an earlier analysis of 550 to 700 of the donors, about 179 million T cells yielded 100 million or so unique TCR beta sequences and more than 250 Gb of sequence data. A separate validation cohort of approximately 120 different subjects was used in addition to the roughly 670-subject first cohort. To predict cytomegalovirus infection status, the study combined high-throughput TCR immunosequencing, statistical association of individual TCRs with disease status, and machine learning. The number of typed donors differed by locus: about 620-630 for A, B, C, DRB1 and DQB1; 500 to 550 for DQA1; 606 for DPA1; and 400 to 480 for DPB1. An early release covering around 630 HLA-typed donors comprised 300 to 350 gigabases of sequencing data and tens of millions of unique TCR sequences. All discovery cohort repertoires had been generated on a single sequencing platform. Alongside the repertoire data, information on donor age, sex, ethnicity and CMV serostatus was compiled. The genetic ancestry cluster associated with self-reported Caucasian donors included 70% to 85% of the 398 genotyped donors. An earlier analysis of approximately 580 of the donors used high-throughput TCR beta sequencing to judge whether each TCR beta V gene segment behaved as functional or pseudogenic. Rather than drawing on any new phenotypic data, the later analysis identified candidate immune exposures from TCR beta sequences and the way those sequences occurred across donors. HLA typing included class I and class II loci at four-digit resolution. Four or five DR-DQ haplotypes were handled as single units for association and clustering because linkage in the cohort was strong. Genome-wide SNP genotypes for about 55% of the roughly 670 donors were used in a later genetic analysis, which treated that subset as a discovery cohort. Among some 400 genotyped donors of the cohort, an average of about 240,000 unique TCR beta nucleotide sequences were sequenced per donor, roughly 20% of them non-productive. A later analysis re-examined previously published TCR beta repertoires from about 670 donors and added high-resolution HLA genotyping to investigate patterns of TCR occurrence. The study profiled the T cell repertoires of under 850 subjects by immunosequencing and related them to cytomegalovirus serostatus. The study was designed to test whether signatures of past pathogen exposure could be identified by cataloging public T cell receptors. Study-level results and caveats: Across donors, most TCR sequences were observed very rarely, whereas some public TCRs were present in many individuals. A further reported finding was that TCR beta sequences accurately predicted the HLA-A and HLA-B alleles for most subjects in the first cohort. According to a later analysis, TCR association rates differed among HLA loci, with DRB1 alleles showing the most associated TCRs and HLA-C alleles showing the fewest. Seventeen rarely observed V segments, including chromosome 9 orphons, were excluded from the earlier analysis of several hundred of the donors because counts were too low. In the study, approximately 160 TCR beta chains were listed as associated with cytomegalovirus. A later analysis found that most CMV-associated TCR beta chains appeared HLA-restricted, with HLA associations seemingly driven largely by CMV exposure. In a later analysis, around 17,000 TCR beta sequences were associated with specific HLA alleles at a false discovery rate of 0.05. In a later analysis, several top co-occurrence clusters were reported to appear linked to parvovirus B19, influenza, CMV and Epstein-Barr virus. In a later analysis, HLA-associated TCR beta chains showed more clonal expansion and lower generation probabilities than non-associated chains that were equally common. Some IMGT-functional V segments, including TRBV6-2 and TRBV6-3, could not be told apart with the 87-base-pair reads, so those segments were excluded. This cohort had only TCR beta chains sequenced, and the lack of alpha or paired-chain data limited which features could be detected. An earlier analysis of approximately 590 of the donors showed that most TCR beta V segments appeared in productive rearrangements either about 90% or about 30% of the time, which broadly matched IMGT annotations. An association between a missense DCLRE1C variant and V-gene and J-gene trimming of TCR beta chains was found in a later genetic analysis and replicated in an independent cohort. For the cohort, immune exposure information was limited to CMV serostatus. In vitro tests confirmed that three of the cytomegalovirus-associated TCR beta chains recognize cytomegalovirus antigens. Correlated functional status among segregating V segments might be attributable to linkage disequilibrium, but an unknown experimental factor could not be ruled out. In both the original and validation cohorts, the classifier was reported to diagnose cytomegalovirus status with high specificity and sensitivity. According to a later genetic analysis, donors in an Asian-associated ancestry cluster had fewer N-insertions in productive TCRs than the approximately 670-donor mean. The sequencing pipeline was judged likely to have produced a cluster of highly shared sequence variants as a technical artifact. Presence/absence analyses assumed roughly uniform sequencing depth across donors, an assumption that may not hold. Assigning TCR associations to individual alleles was difficult when HLA alleles, especially DR and DQ, strongly co-occurred. The authors suggested that the approach could potentially be generalized to other disease states and immunological phenotypes. Because some donors lacked HLA typing at each locus, the association tests relied only on the typed subset.

Regarding this clone: Its antigen is not yet known. It has no much larger one-base neighbor in the sample; base qualities were not kept.

The cohort comprised fewer than 750 healthy bone marrow donors. All cohort members were sampled while nominally healthy, although unrecorded immune exposures were likely present. The donor tested CMV seronegative, placing the donor among the approximately 400 seronegative members of the cohort. Every donor gave a peripheral blood sample, and the peripheral blood mononuclear cells from that sample were used for TCR beta sequencing. The Qiagen DNeasy Blood Extraction Kit was used to extract genomic DNA from the blood cell samples. For CDR1 and CDR2, the germline V gene lists MNHNS and SASEGT. The CDR3 runs 14 residues from the cysteine to the valine. The entry retains the CDR3 DNA only, 42 bases that are in frame from base 1. V is cut back by 6 bases and J by 2 bases, with 7 bases in the junction unmatched. Library prep was done by the immunoSEQ multiplex PCR assay. A mixture of 60 forward primers for TCR Vbeta segments and 13 reverse primers for TCR Jbeta segments was used in the multiplex PCR. Amplification of the CDR3 region of rearranged TCR beta genes was performed with a multiplex PCR assay on genomic DNA. On the Illumina HiSeq System, the amplified TCR beta libraries were sequenced as 87-base-pair reads. The paper's data handling went like this. A later analysis counted about 80 million unique TCR beta chains across the 650 to 800 repertoires, and some 12 million of these chains were shared by at least two donors. A nearest-neighbor algorithm error-corrected the raw reads and collapsed the reads into unique sequences, merging closely related sequences to remove PCR and sequencing errors. To assign V, D and J gene segments, CDR3 sequences were aligned to IMGT reference sequences. For a sequence to be retained, at least a six-nucleotide match to both a V gene segment and a J gene segment was required. Rearrangements were classified as productive when the CDR3 lacked stop codons and remained in frame with V and J, and all other rearrangements were classified as non-productive. CDR3 was defined according to IMGT convention as the region running from the second conserved V-encoded cysteine to the conserved J-encoded phenylalanine. In an earlier analysis of roughly 610 of the donors, sequences lacking an unambiguous match to a single V gene segment were excluded. An earlier analysis of some 500 of the donors classified V segments as functional when productive rearrangements were above 56.7% and as segregating when the standard deviation between donors was above 5%. A statistical classification framework was developed to diagnose cytomegalovirus status using the catalog of TCR beta chain sequences. A later analysis assigned V and J genes by comparing TCR nucleotide sequences with IMGT/GENE-DB human TR gene sequences. The TCRdist pipeline was used in a later analysis to assign CDR3 sequences and most-parsimonious VDJ recombination scenarios. In a later analysis, every TCR beta chain was defined by the combination of its CDR3 amino acid sequence and its V-gene family, and reads without a unique V-gene family were dropped. A later analysis removed 500 to 650 highly shared, low-generation-probability nucleotide sequences to deal with suspected cross-contamination and a sequencing artifact. In a later analysis, a clonal expansion index was calculated for each public chain from normalized within-repertoire ranks of inferred template counts. In a later analysis, generation probabilities were computed using a VDJ recombination model fitted to out-of-frame rearrangements, and the results were checked against IGoR. In a later analysis, TCR-TCR, TCR-HLA and TCR-CMV co-occurrence was scored with hypergeometric tests, and a repertoire-size bias correction was applied to TCR pairs. In a later analysis, false discovery rates were estimated by permuting HLA or CMV assignments 20 times. A later analysis grouped co-occurring TCRs with DBSCAN, adding TCRdist sequence similarity when clustering within HLA-allele-positive subsets. For co-occurrence clustering, repertoires with fewer than 30,000 or more than 120,000 public chains were excluded, along with 4 to 6 repertoires with anomalous nucleotide sharing. What TCRdb holds here is the immuneACCESS table cut down to in-frame rearrangements. Part of the clones is not present; checked against another copy, under half of the missing clones reflect an unresolved V gene, and the others are unexplained. The DNA was the basis for D and trimming; V, J and clone size are from that table. This sample lists roughly 100,000 clones; over 75% were detected once. The ten most abundant clones make up roughly 3.9% of the sample.

The sample consisted of PBMCs. The receptor comes from a man aged 55 to 70 in good health and CMV-seronegative. The rearrangement joined TRBV6-1 to TRBJ2-7; 7 middle bases align to TRBD1. The base sequence is TGTGCCAGCAGCCCCGGGACAGAGCCCTACGAGCAGTACGTC. Its translation reads: CASSPGTEPYEQYV.